The 6 T cell receptor beta chains reported below all come from one sample, sequenced in a study of long-term antiretroviral therapy in people with HIV. Version v3.0 of the immunoSEQ assay ran at survey level. The table came from immunoSEQ multiplex PCR; TCRdb's copy has only in-frame clones and leaves some out. The sample consists of about 40,000 clones, roughly nine tenths of them appearing once. The material sequenced was unsorted PBMCs, taken 1.2 years after starting antiretroviral therapy. All receptors come from a woman aged 45 to 65 with HIV.

This clone was counted once. The chain carries TRBV2 and TRBJ2-3; 10 bases are a match to TRBD1. CDR3 length equals 15 residues. Losses at the gene ends were 3 bases for V and 6 bases for J; bases not matched to a gene: 6. Germline CDR1 SNHLY, CDR2 FYNNEI. CDR3 nucleotides: TGTGCCAGCAGTGAGACAGGGGGCCCGCGGGATACGCAGTATTTT. Translated, it gives CASSETGGPRDTQYF.

The chain links TRBV2 to TRBJ2-5, with TRBD2 matching over 7 bases. The CDR3 covers 14 residues. J lost 5 bases, V lost 5 bases, and 8 bases had no gene match. Germline V gene data show CDR1 as SNHLY and CDR2 as FYNNEI. CDR3 in amino acids: CASSLSAGDETQYF. The CDR3 nucleotides read TGTGCCAGCAGTCTGTCGGCGGGGGATGAGACCCAGTACTTC.

The chain has TRBV9 and TRBJ1-1; D is uncertain. Germline-derived CDR1 and CDR2 are SGDLS and YYNGEE. Deletions cut 4 bases from V and 0 bases from J, with 13 bases between. The CDR3 extends over 15 amino acids. CDR3 residues: CASSTQAAVNTEAFF. In DNA form, the CDR3 reads TGTGCCAGCAGCACCCAGGCAGCCGTGAACACTGAAGCTTTCTTT.

The chain carries TRBV7-2 and TRBJ1-5; the match to TRBD1 covers 8 bases. Trimming cost V 5 bases and J 0 bases; bases outside gene matches: 9. The CDR3 extends over 17 amino acids. Germline CDR1 SGHTA, CDR2 FQGNSA. For the CDR3, the DNA is TGTGCCAGCAGCCCCCGGACAGGGCTTTATAGCAATCAGCCCCAGCATTTT. Translation: CASSPRTGLYSNQPQHF.

This sequence joins TRBV18 and TRBJ1-5; the D gene is possibly TRBD1 (5 bases). The V end was cut by 3 bases, the J end by 2 bases, with 14 bases between. CDR1 and CDR2 (germline): KGHSH, LQKENI. The CDR3 is 16 amino acids. The CDR3 DNA reads as TGTGCCAGCTCACCGGGGGGTCCCATAGGCAATCAGCCCCAGCATTTT. Its translation is CASSPGGPIGNQPQHF.

V gene TRBV11-1 combines with J gene TRBJ2-7, with TRBD2 as a possible D gene (5 bases). The CDR3 extends over 12 amino acids. Germline lookup yields CDR1 SGHAT and CDR2 FQDESV (reference sequence). The V end lost 8 bases, the J end lost 0 bases, and 8 bases lay between the germline ends. This chain's CDR3 is CASEGPSYEQYF. CDR3 sequence (DNA): TGTGCCAGCGAGGGCCCCTCCTACGAGCAGTACTTC.